These T cell receptor beta chains were read from a single sample in a study of shared clonotypes between healthy human individuals. Sequencing used immunoSEQ multiplex PCR; TCRdb keeps in-frame clones, though not all of them. Among about 2.4 million clones listed, around nine tenths were seen once. Source material: naive CD4+ T cells sorted from blood. These receptors all stem from a man younger than 35 in good health. Both conserved end residues are part of each CDR3. A D gene is named only where the DNA matches it firmly. Clone size is given for some rows only: seen once, a few or many times, or a class if the clone is expanded.

TRBJ1-2,NA,NA,TRBV28,CASSLQFNYGYTF,TGTGCCAGCAGCTTACAGTTTAACTATGGCTACACCTTC
TRBJ2-5,TRBD2,NA,TRBV30,CAWAPGGRGETQYF,TGTGCCTGGGCCCCGGGGGGGCGGGGAGAGACCCAGTACTTC
TRBJ1-2,NA,NA,TRBV9,CASSVDPAGLNGYTF,TGTGCCAGCAGCGTAGATCCCGCAGGGTTGAATGGCTACACCTTC
TRBJ1-2,TRBD1,NA,TRBV6-1,CASSATGEYGYTF,TGTGCCAGCAGTGCGACAGGGGAGTATGGCTACACCTTC
TRBJ2-3,TRBD2,NA,TRBV5-4,CASSQGLAGALTDTQYF,TGTGCCAGCAGCCAGGGACTAGCGGGGGCACTCACAGATACGCAGTATTTT
TRBJ2-7,TRBD1,NA,TRBV7-2,CASRRGQGFFYEQYF,TGTGCCAGTAGAAGAGGACAGGGGTTTTTTTACGAGCAGTACTTC
TRBJ2-6,NA,NA,TRBV18,CASSPPHKVQVLTF,TGTGCCAGCTCACCACCGCACAAGGTACAGGTCCTGACTTTC
TRBJ1-5,NA,NA,TRBV25-1,CASSDRFNQPQHF,TGTGCCAGCAGTGACAGGTTCAATCAGCCCCAGCATTTT
TRBJ2-7,NA,NA,TRBV7-2,CASSPAYEQYF,TGTGCCAGCAGCCCTGCCTACGAGCAGTACTTC
TRBJ2-7,TRBD1,NA,TRBV6-6,CASSYGDRGALF,TGTGCCAGCAGTTACGGGGACAGGGGGGCCCTCTTC
TRBJ2-3,NA,NA,TRBV4-3,CASSQDRGTDTQYF,TGCGCCAGCAGCCAAGATCGGGGCACAGATACGCAGTATTTT
TRBJ1-1,NA,few,TRBV19,CASSRNGMNTEAFF,TGTGCCAGTAGTAGGAACGGGATGAACACTGAAGCTTTCTTT
TRBJ2-2,NA,NA,TRBV5-1,CASSQEMGAGELFF,TGCGCCAGCAGCCAGGAGATGGGGGCCGGGGAGCTGTTTTTT
TRBJ2-5,NA,NA,TRBV9,CASSVARATGQETQYF,TGTGCCAGCAGCGTAGCTCGGGCCACTGGGCAAGAGACCCAGTACTTC
TRBJ2-7,NA,NA,TRBV6-1,CASTPSVGSAYEQYF,TGTGCCAGCACCCCCTCAGTAGGCAGCGCCTACGAGCAGTACTTC
TRBJ1-2,NA,NA,TRBV18,CASSPTLGIGDTF,TGTGCCAGCTCACCCACTTTAGGGATAGGAGACACCTTC
TRBJ2-3,TRBD2,once,TRBV4-2,CASSQDWASGPTDTQYF,TGTGCCAGCAGCCAAGATTGGGCTAGCGGCCCCACAGATACGCAGTATTTT
TRBJ1-3,NA,NA,TRBV6-5,CASTSRGSGNTIYF,TGTGCCAGCACCTCGAGGGGGTCTGGAAACACCATATATTTT
TRBJ1-5,NA,NA,TRBV19,CASRAPYWVGNQPQHF,TGTGCCAGTAGGGCCCCTTACTGGGTAGGCAATCAGCCCCAGCATTTT
TRBJ2-1,TRBD2,once,TRBV2,CASSERTSGNNEQFF,TGTGCCAGCAGTGAACGGACTAGCGGTAACAATGAGCAGTTCTTC
TRBJ2-2,NA,NA,TRBV6-4,CASSETANTGELFF,TGTGCCAGCAGTGAAACGGCGAACACCGGGGAGCTGTTTTTT
TRBJ2-5,TRBD2,NA,TRBV5-1,CASSRSGRAGEGETQYF,TGCGCCAGCAGCCGTTCGGGGCGAGCGGGAGAAGGGGAGACCCAGTACTTC
TRBJ2-2,TRBD1,once,TRBV5-6,CASSLGQGIGELFF,TGTGCCAGCAGCTTGGGACAGGGGATCGGGGAGCTGTTTTTT
TRBJ2-1,NA,NA,TRBV4-1,CASSQLGVEAYSEQFF,TGCGCCAGCAGCCAACTAGGGGTGGAGGCGTACAGTGAGCAGTTCTTC
TRBJ2-2,NA,NA,TRBV4-3,CASSLDTPNTGELFF,TGCGCCAGCAGCCTTGATACTCCGAACACCGGGGAGCTGTTTTTT
TRBJ2-2,NA,NA,TRBV19,CASNAGYTGELFF,TGTGCCAGTAATGCAGGCTACACCGGGGAGCTGTTTTTT
TRBJ2-7,TRBD1,NA,TRBV11-2,CASRVQGAEEQYF,TGTGCCAGCAGGGTCCAGGGGGCAGAAGAGCAGTACTTC
TRBJ2-7,NA,NA,TRBV5-5,CASSLGIYYEQYF,TGTGCCAGCAGCTTGGGCATATACTACGAGCAGTACTTC
TRBJ2-7,NA,NA,TRBV21-1,CARESPCRWYEQYF,TGTGCCAGGGAGTCCCCTTGTCGATGGTACGAGCAGTACTTC
TRBJ1-4,NA,NA,TRBV11-2,CASSPREENEKLFF,TGTGCCAGCAGCCCCCGGGAAGAGAATGAAAAACTGTTTTTT
TRBJ2-7,TRBD1,NA,TRBV5-1,CAGSTGQGWSAQYF,TGCGCCGGCAGCACGGGACAGGGCTGGTCCGCGCAGTACTTC
TRBJ2-1,NA,NA,TRBV7-3,CASSLTGAGWDEQFF,TGTGCCAGCAGCTTAACAGGGGCAGGGTGGGATGAGCAGTTCTTC
TRBJ2-2,NA,NA,TRBV11-3,CASSFSGPSTGELFF,TGTGCCAGCAGCTTTAGCGGCCCGAGCACCGGGGAGCTGTTTTTT
TRBJ1-1,NA,NA,TRBV5-1,CASRYNARVEAFF,TGCGCCAGCAGATACAACGCGAGGGTTGAAGCTTTCTTT
TRBJ1-2,TRBD1,once,TRBV18,CASSPRTGVYGYTF,TGTGCCAGCTCACCCAGGACAGGGGTCTATGGCTACACCTTC
TRBJ1-1,NA,NA,TRBV6-5,CASRLGGGKNTEAFF,TGTGCCAGCAGACTAGGAGGGGGGAAGAACACTGAAGCTTTCTTT
TRBJ1-2,TRBD1,NA,TRBV6-1,CASNGQGAYGYTF,TGTGCCAGCAATGGACAGGGGGCCTATGGCTACACCTTC
TRBJ2-4,NA,NA,TRBV28,CASSFTGRYIQYF,TGTGCCAGCAGTTTCACAGGGAGGTACATTCAGTACTTC
TRBJ2-7,TRBD2,NA,TRBV11-2,CASSGISGTSGRRYEQYF,TGTGCCAGCAGCGGAATATCCGGGACTAGCGGAAGACGCTACGAGCAGTACTTC
TRBJ2-7,TRBD2,NA,TRBV6-5,CASSSAGDEQYF,TGTGCCAGCAGTTCCGCGGGGGACGAGCAGTACTTC
TRBJ1-1,TRBD1,NA,TRBV6-6,CASSSPTGTEAFF,TGTGCCAGCAGTTCTCCGACAGGGACTGAAGCTTTCTTT
TRBJ1-6,TRBD1,NA,TRBV2,CASKVLQGASPLHF,TGTGCCAGCAAAGTATTACAGGGGGCTTCACCCCTCCACTTT